This T cell receptor (beta chain) was found in a study of beta chain features in type 1 diabetes. Study-level results: For Type 1 diabetes patients, all four CD4+ subsets carried TCRB CDR3s that were moderately but significantly shorter.

Trimming left V 2 bases short and J 8 bases short, with 12 bases between. The CDR3 contains 13 residues. The germline V gene encodes CDR1 SEHNR and CDR2 FQNEAQ (reference sequence). The study reverse transcribed the entire isolated RNA, so it sequenced expressed TCRB transcripts. Method: immunoSEQ multiplex PCR; TCRdb's copy keeps in-frame clones and lacks some. There are 100,000 to 150,000 clones in the sample; 9% occur only once, and roughly 0.75% lies in the top ten. Comments on this clone: Its specificity is unknown.

Sequencing was carried out using central memory CD4+ T cells from blood. The sequence derives from a man under 40 with type 1 diabetes. The chain is built from TRBV7-9 and TRBJ1-2; D remains unclear. The CDR3 here is CASSLPLGRGYTF. CDR3 DNA sequence: TGTGCCAGCAGCTTACCCTTAGGGAGAGGCTACACCTTC.